Each of the 8 T cell receptor beta chains below was sequenced from the same sample in a study of beta chain features in type 1 diabetes. What was sequenced were expressed TCRB transcripts, since all of the isolated RNA had been reverse transcribed. The table came from immunoSEQ multiplex PCR; TCRdb's copy has only in-frame clones and leaves some out. Of about 340,000 clones detected, 8% appear once; the ten largest clones hold less than 0.45%. The sample taken for sequencing was central memory CD4+ T cells from blood. The receptor set was obtained from a young woman in good health.

This clone was seen a few times. The chain joins TRBV7-3 to TRBJ2-3, with no clear D. V lost 2 bases and J 1 base, leaving 10 bases between the germline ends. Per the germline V gene, CDR1 is SGHTA and CDR2 is FQGTGA. The CDR3 loop spans 15 amino acids. CDR3 nucleotide sequence: TGTGCCAGCAGCTTATTCGGTCCAGGCACAGATACGCAGTATTTT. This encodes CASSLFGPGTDTQYF.

The genes are TRBV10-3 and TRBJ1-2, with D unclear. Germline V CDR1 and CDR2: ENHRY, SYGVKD. V shed 6 bases and J shed 1 base, with 9 bases lying between them. The CDR3 is 13 amino acids. In DNA form, the CDR3 reads TGTGCCATCAGCGAGGACCTTAACTATGGCTACACCTTC. Its translation: CAISEDLNYGYTF.

The chain carries TRBV28 and TRBJ1-5; D unclear. V shed 11 bases and J shed 0 bases, with 11 bases lying between them. Germline V gene data show CDR1 as MDHEN and CDR2 as SYDVKM. The CDR3 is made up of 13 amino acids. CDR3 nucleotides: TGTGCCGGAAGGGAGGCTAGCAATCAGCCCCAGCATTTT. Amino acid sequence: CAGREASNQPQHF.

This chain joins TRBV5-1 and TRBJ2-3; TRBD2 agrees at 8 bases. Germline-derived CDR1 and CDR2 are SGHRS and YFSETQ. This CDR3 is built from 14 residues. With 4 bases clipped from V and 6 bases from J, the junction kept 7 bases outside the gene matches. The CDR3 reads CASSPGLARDTQYF. In DNA, the CDR3 is TGCGCCAGCAGCCCCGGACTAGCAAGGGATACGCAGTATTTT.

This clone has a handful of counts. The chain recombines TRBV7-9 with TRBJ2-3; D unresolved. Trimming left V 1 base short and J 4 bases short, with 9 bases between. The CDR3 contains 14 residues. Germline CDR1 and CDR2: SEHNR and FQNEAQ (reference sequence). The CDR3 region is CASSLEPAADTQYF. Written as DNA, the CDR3 is TGTGCCAGCAGCTTAGAACCAGCAGCAGATACGCAGTATTTT.

The rearrangement uses TRBV6-1 and TRBJ2-5, with TRBD2 matching 7 bases. The CDR3 sequence is 14 residues long. With 5 bases clipped from V and 7 bases from J, the junction kept 10 bases outside the gene matches. Germline lookup yields CDR1 MNHNS and CDR2 SASEGT. The CDR3 protein is CASSTYPGEGTQYF. In nucleotides, the CDR3 is TGTGCCAGCAGTACCTACCCGGGGGAGGGGACCCAGTACTTC.

Comments on this clone: The junction departs from germline at one end; a sequencing error may be responsible. The V and J genes are TRBV7-7 and TRBJ2-1, with D maybe TRBD1 (6 bases). Germline CDR1 reads SSHAT; CDR2 reads FNYEAQ (reference sequence). There are 14 residues in the CDR3. CDR3 loop: CASSKGQFNNEQFF. CDR3 coding DNA: TGTGCTAGCAGCAAAGGACAGTTCAACAATGAGCAGTTCTTC.

This chain joins TRBV7-9 and TRBJ1-2, with D possibly being TRBD1 (5 bases). The CDR3 has 15 residues. V was cut by 3 bases and J by 1 base, with 12 bases left in between. Germline V lookup: CDR1 SEHNR, CDR2 FQNEAQ (reference sequence). CDR3 sequence: CASSFGGGNNYGYTF. The CDR3 nucleotides are TGTGCCAGCAGCTTTGGGGGAGGCAATAACTATGGCTACACCTTC. Together with reference TRBV7-9 and TRBJ1-2, the CDR3 gives the full variable domain: DTGVSQNPRHKITKRGQNVTFRCDPISEHNRLYWYRQTLGQGPEFLTYFQNEAQLEKSRLLSDRFSAERPKGSFSTLEIQRTEQGDSAMYLCASSFGGGNNYGYTFGSGTRLTVV.